Shown below are 24 T cell receptor beta chains from a single sample sequenced in a study of shared clonotypes between healthy human individuals. This table comes from immunoSEQ multiplex PCR, and its TCRdb copy is limited to in-frame clones, with some not included. The sample records about 2.5 million clones, 85% to 95% being singletons. Sequenced: naive CD4+ T cells from PBMCs. As for subset: CD45RA+ positively selected. Every receptor here comes from a young man in good health. Some clones in this sample may be carry-over from other donors' samples.

The chain links TRBV11-2 to TRBJ2-5, with TRBD1 as a possible D gene (6 bases). Germline CDR1 reads SGHAT; CDR2 reads FQNNGV. The V and J ends lost 7 bases and 3 bases respectively, with 12 bases between them. The CDR3 sequence is 13 residues long. The CDR3 DNA follows: TGTGCCAGCACCCCCAGGGGTGAAGAGACCCAGTACTTC. Protein sequence: CASTPRGEETQYF.

The chain uses TRBV7-2 and TRBJ1-1, with TRBD1 as a possible D gene (5 bases). The CDR3 length is 15 residues. Germline CDR1 is SGHTA and CDR2 is FQGNSA. V was pared by 7 bases and J by 4 bases, with 19 bases between. The CDR3 DNA is TGTGCCAGCACCGTTGCAGGGAGCCCGGGCACTGAAGCTTTCTTT. Its translation: CASTVAGSPGTEAFF.

The chain joins TRBV23-1 to TRBJ1-3; maybe TRBD1 (5 bases). TRBV23-1 is sorted into the ORF group, with uncertain function. The CDR3 runs 15 residues. Trimming stripped 1 base from V and 1 base from J, with 8 bases between. The CDR3 spells CASSQFQGSGNTIYF. The CDR3, as DNA: TGCGCCAGCAGTCAATTTCAGGGTTCTGGAAACACCATATATTTT.

The rearrangement joins TRBV28 to TRBJ1-3; D uncertain. Germline CDR1 MDHEN, CDR2 SYDVKM. This CDR3 comprises 15 residues. V lost 5 bases and J 2 bases, leaving 13 bases between the germline ends. CDR3 in amino acids: CASSTPEGAGNTIYF. The CDR3 DNA reads as TGTGCCAGCAGTACCCCTGAGGGAGCTGGAAACACCATATATTTT.

In this sample, this clone turned up once. The chain uses TRBV4-3 and TRBJ2-3; the D gene is possibly TRBD1 (6 bases). With 2 bases removed from V and 14 bases from J, the gap between germline ends came to 17 bases. CDR3 size: 13 residues. Germline V gives CDR1 LGHNA, CDR2 YSLEER. The CDR3 sequence is CASSQLPTGRRYF. The DNA for the CDR3 is TGCGCCAGCAGCCAACTACCGACAGGTCGAAGGTATTTT.

The genes are TRBV28 and TRBJ2-1; D gene unclear. Germline V CDR1 and CDR2: MDHEN, SYDVKM. The CDR3 loop spans 13 amino acids. The V gene lost 4 bases and the J gene lost 7 bases, with 11 bases spanning the gap. DNA for the CDR3: TGTGCCAGCAGTTATTCAAAGGTGAATGAGCAGTTCTTC. Residues: CASSYSKVNEQFF.

The gene calls are TRBV5-1 and TRBJ2-7; D gene uncertain. Trimming shortened V by 3 bases and J by 4 bases, and 20 bases separated the two germline ends. The CDR3 is 16 amino acids. Germline V CDR1 and CDR2: SGHRS, YFSETQ. The CDR3 spells CASSSYSAKWGYEQYF. The CDR3 nucleotides read TGCGCCAGCAGCTCCTATTCGGCGAAATGGGGTTACGAGCAGTACTTC.

This chain links TRBV6-1 with TRBJ2-3; 11 bases map to TRBD2. The V gene end was trimmed by 6 bases and the J gene end by 6 bases; junction bases not matched to a gene: 8. The length of the CDR3 is 15 residues. Germline CDR1 MNHNS, CDR2 SASEGT. DNA for the CDR3: TGTGCCAGCAGCGAAACTAGCGGGGGCAGGGATACGCAGTATTTT. Its protein is CASSETSGGRDTQYF.

This sequence joins TRBV5-4 and TRBJ1-2; a possible D gene is TRBD1 (6 bases). Trimming stripped 6 bases from V and 7 bases from J, with 25 bases between. The CDR3 sequence is 16 residues long. The V gene's germline CDR1 is SGHNT and CDR2 YYREEE (reference sequence). Here the CDR3 reads CASTTSGGASMGGYTF. In DNA form, the CDR3 reads TGTGCCAGCACCACGAGCGGGGGCGCATCGATGGGTGGCTACACCTTC.

The chain has TRBV5-4 and TRBJ2-2; 10 bases fit TRBD2. Germline CDR1 reads SGHNT; CDR2 reads YYREEE (reference sequence). The CDR3 is 17 amino acids. The J segment lost 1 base and the V segment lost 4 bases, leaving 7 bases of the junction unmatched. DNA for the CDR3: TGTGCCAGCAGCCCCAATTGGACTAGCGGGAACACCGGGGAGCTGTTTTTT. Protein sequence: CASSPNWTSGNTGELFF.

The V and J genes are TRBV28 and TRBJ1-2, with D perhaps matching TRBD1 (5 bases). From germline, CDR1 is MDHEN and CDR2 SYDVKM. V gave up 2 bases and J gave up 3 bases, with 10 bases separating them. The CDR3 is made up of 14 amino acids. The CDR3 region is CASSLQGSYYGYTF. Written as DNA, the CDR3 is TGTGCCAGCAGTTTACAGGGTTCGTACTATGGCTACACCTTC.

The chain joins TRBV14 to TRBJ2-7; D gene uncertain. The germline V gene encodes CDR1 SGHDN and CDR2 FVKESK. The CDR3 has 15 residues. Trimming cost V 4 bases and J 0 bases, with 13 bases left between them. The CDR3 region has the DNA TGTGCCAGCAGCCTTCCGGGTTATGGCTCCTACGAGCAGTACTTC. Amino acids: CASSLPGYGSYEQYF.

This chain connects TRBV5-1 to TRBJ2-3; D unclear. The CDR3 sequence is 15 residues long. Germline V gene lookup returns CDR1 SGHRS and CDR2 YFSETQ. Trimming shortened V by 4 bases and J by 5 bases, and 17 bases separated the two germline ends. Here the CDR3 DNA reads TGCGCCAGCAGCCCCCTACAAAACGCGAAAGATACGCAGTATTTT. Its protein product is CASSPLQNAKDTQYF.

The J gene is TRBJ1-3, the V gene TRBV4-2; D remains unclear. The V and J ends lost 4 bases and 4 bases respectively, with 11 bases between them. The CDR3 length is 14 residues. Germline V gene lookup returns CDR1 LGHNA and CDR2 YNFKEQ. CDR3 bases: TGTGCCAGCAGCCCGCGGACCGAAGGAAACACCATATATTTT. Its protein is CASSPRTEGNTIYF.

The gene calls are TRBV6-6 and TRBJ1-2, with D perhaps TRBD1 (5 bases). V was trimmed by 6 bases and J by 3 bases, leaving 11 bases between them. This CDR3 is 13 amino acids long. In germline, CDR1 is MNHNY, CDR2 SVGAGI (reference sequence). The CDR3 region is CASSLEQDYGYTF. The CDR3 bases are TGTGCCAGCAGCCTCGAACAGGACTATGGCTACACCTTC.

This sequence joins TRBV7-9 and TRBJ2-7; D remains unclear. This CDR3 contains 14 residues. Germline V gene data show CDR1 as SEHNR and CDR2 as FQNEAQ (reference sequence). V lost 5 bases and J 1 base, leaving 12 bases between the germline ends. CDR3 DNA sequence: TGTGCCAGCAGCCCGAACCCGGTTTCCTACGAGCAGTACTTC. It translates to CASSPNPVSYEQYF.

This sequence joins TRBV29-1 and TRBJ2-7; D remains unclear. Germline V gives CDR1 SQVTM, CDR2 ANQGSEA. V was trimmed by 4 bases and J by 2 bases, leaving 12 bases between them. This CDR3 region has 13 residues. The CDR3 loop is CSVGTLGTYEQYF. The CDR3 region has the DNA TGCAGCGTTGGTACCCTCGGAACCTACGAGCAGTACTTC.

The rearrangement joins TRBV9 to TRBJ1-2, with D tentatively TRBD1 (5 bases). Trimming took off 0 bases at V and 8 bases at J, with 8 bases between the two ends. Germline V gene sequence: CDR1 SGDLS, CDR2 YYNGEE. The CDR3 spans 12 residues. The chain's CDR3 is CASSVDRGGYTF. In nucleotides, the CDR3 is TGTGCCAGCAGCGTAGATCGGGGGGGCTACACCTTC.

This clone was seen only once. V usage is TRBV6-1 and J usage is TRBJ1-1, with no clear D. This CDR3 region has 14 residues. V was shortened by 7 bases and J by 2 bases, with 14 bases between the two germline ends. The germline gives CDR1 MNHNS, CDR2 SASEGT. The chain's CDR3 is CASKAAIDNTEAFF. CDR3 in DNA: TGTGCCAGCAAGGCCGCCATCGACAACACTGAAGCTTTCTTT.

The rearrangement links TRBV7-2 to TRBJ1-2; 8 positions agree with TRBD1. J was trimmed by 4 bases and V by 4 bases; bases with no gene match: 8. The CDR3 is made up of 15 amino acids. Germline V gene sequence: CDR1 SGHTA, CDR2 FQGNSA. Here the CDR3 DNA reads TGTGCCAGCAGCTCAACAGGCCAGGGGGCCTATGGCTACACCTTC. As protein: CASSSTGQGAYGYTF.

This sequence joins TRBV5-1 and TRBJ2-3, with 8 bases fitting TRBD2. The CDR3 totals 15 residues. The junction had 4 bases not matched to a gene; V was cut back by 0 bases and J by 4 bases. CDR1 and CDR2 (germline): SGHRS, YFSETQ. This CDR3 is CASSLASGGADTQYF. Here the CDR3 DNA reads TGCGCCAGCAGCTTGGCCTCCGGGGGGGCAGATACGCAGTATTTT.

The chain employs TRBV10-3 and TRBJ2-7, with D perhaps matching TRBD1 (6 bases). The CDR3 is 15 residues long. The germline gives CDR1 ENHRY, CDR2 SYGVKD. Trimming stripped 6 bases from V and 2 bases from J, with 17 bases between. CDR3 sequence (DNA): TGTGCCATCAGCTCCAGGGGACAACCAACCTACGAGCAGTACTTC. Protein sequence: CAISSRGQPTYEQYF.

V usage is TRBV7-9 and J usage is TRBJ1-1; perhaps TRBD1 as D (6 bases). In germline, CDR1 is SEHNR, CDR2 FQNEAQ (reference sequence). This CDR3 is built from 14 residues. Trimming shortened V by 7 bases and J by 3 bases, and 15 bases separated the two germline ends. The CDR3 bases are TGTGCCAGCAATCCCTCCAGGGGAGACACTGAAGCTTTCTTT. It codes for CASNPSRGDTEAFF.

J is TRBJ2-2 and V is TRBV9, with unresolved D. There are 16 residues in the CDR3. Germline V lookup: CDR1 SGDLS, CDR2 YYNGEE. V lost 0 bases to trimming and J lost 0 bases, with 9 bases between them. The CDR3 spells CASSVVGGPNTGELFF. The CDR3 bases are TGTGCCAGCAGCGTAGTAGGCGGACCGAACACCGGGGAGCTGTTTTTT.